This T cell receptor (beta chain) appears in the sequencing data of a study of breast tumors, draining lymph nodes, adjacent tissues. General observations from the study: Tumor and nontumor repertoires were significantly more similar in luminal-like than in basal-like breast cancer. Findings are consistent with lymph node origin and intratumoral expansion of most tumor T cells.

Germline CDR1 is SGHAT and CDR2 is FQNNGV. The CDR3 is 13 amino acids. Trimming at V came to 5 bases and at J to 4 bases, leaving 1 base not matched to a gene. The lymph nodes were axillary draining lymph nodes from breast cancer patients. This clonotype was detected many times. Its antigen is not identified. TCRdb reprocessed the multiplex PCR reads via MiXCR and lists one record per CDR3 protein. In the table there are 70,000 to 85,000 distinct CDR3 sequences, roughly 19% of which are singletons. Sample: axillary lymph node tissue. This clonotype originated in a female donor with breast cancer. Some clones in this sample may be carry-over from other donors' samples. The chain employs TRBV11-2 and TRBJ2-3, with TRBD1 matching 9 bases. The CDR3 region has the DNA TGTGCCAGCAGCCGGACAGGGGCAGATACGCAGTATTTT. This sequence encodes CASSRTGADTQYF.